Below, 29 T cell receptor beta chains from the same sample are listed, as sequenced in a study of T cell repertoires in cytomegalovirus infection. TCRdb fed the reads into MiXCR, producing one record per CDR3 protein. The data contain some 130,000 distinct CDR3 sequences, roughly 9% of them singletons. Sample: PBMCs. The receptors were sampled from a human donor in good health (CMV status not recorded). Some clones in this sample may be carry-over from other donors' samples.

In this sample, this clonotype turned up many times. The chain recombines TRBV7-9 with TRBJ2-3; TRBD1 or TRBD2 may be the D gene (5 bases each). The CDR3 is 16 residues long. Between the trimmed V and J ends, which lost 1 base and 2 bases, there was a span of 13 bases. CDR1 is SEHNR, CDR2 FQNEAQ, per germline (reference sequence). The CDR3 sequence: CASSLGDGAYTDTQYF. The CDR3, as DNA: TGTGCCAGCAGCTTAGGGGACGGAGCATACACAGATACGCAGTATTTT.

This clonotype has at least ten counts. This rearrangement joins TRBV5-1 to TRBJ2-1; D is tentatively TRBD1 or TRBD2 (5 bases each). This CDR3 region has 15 residues. The germline V gene has CDR1 SGHRS and CDR2 YFSETQ. V was shortened by 1 base and J by 2 bases, with 10 bases between the two germline ends. This chain's CDR3 is CASSLTRETYNEQFF. CDR3 nucleotides: TGCGCCAGCAGCTTGACCAGGGAGACCTACAATGAGCAGTTCTTC. The whole variable domain, remainder taken from reference TRBV5-1 and TRBJ2-1, is KAGVTQTPRYLIKTRGQQVTLSCSPISGHRSVSWYQQTPGQGLQFLFEYFSETQRNKGNFPGRFSGRQFSNSRSEMNVSTLELGDSALYLCASSLTRETYNEQFFGPGTRLTVL.

The sample holds many counts of this clonotype. This sequence joins TRBV28 and TRBJ1-2, with TRBD1 matching 9 bases. Germline V gene data show CDR1 as MDHEN and CDR2 as SYDVKM. CDR3 length: 15 residues. With 4 bases clipped from V and 4 bases from J, the junction kept 7 bases outside the gene matches. Here the CDR3 DNA reads TGTGCCAGCAGTTCCCCGGGACAGGGATTCTATGGCTACACCTTC. Its protein product is CASSSPGQGFYGYTF.

This clonotype came up many times. The chain links TRBV7-2 to TRBJ2-2; 9 positions agree with TRBD1. CDR1 SGHTA and CDR2 FQGNSA come from the germline V gene. V shed 6 bases, J shed 5 bases, and the junction held 10 bases outside the gene matches. The CDR3 contains 16 residues. DNA of the CDR3: TGTGCCAGCAGACCGAGCCGACAGGGGGTAACCGGGGAGCTGTTTTTT. Translation gives CASRPSRQGVTGELFF. The full variable domain, its missing parts supplied by reference TRBV7-2 and TRBJ2-2, is GAGVSQSPSNKVTEKGKDVELRCDPISGHTALYWYRQSLGQGLEFLIYFQGNSAPDKSGLPSDRFSAERTGGSVSTLTIQRTQQEDSAVYLCASRPSRQGVTGELFFGEGSRLTVL.

This clonotype was seen at least ten times. The V and J genes are TRBV5-4 and TRBJ2-1; 11 nucleotides line up with TRBD2. Germline CDR1 reads SGHNT; CDR2 reads YYREEE (reference sequence). Unmatched junction bases numbered 7, after V lost 7 bases and J lost 7 bases. The CDR3 contains 14 residues. The CDR3 region has the DNA TGTGCCAGCTATGTAGCGGGGGGGATAAATGAGCAGTTCTTC. This translates into CASYVAGGINEQFF.

This clonotype was recorded many times. The V and J genes are TRBV2 and TRBJ1-1; perhaps TRBD1 as D (5 bases). The CDR3 is 14 amino acids. The germline gives CDR1 SNHLY, CDR2 FYNNEI. V was cut by 4 bases and J by 10 bases, with 19 bases left in between. The CDR3 DNA reads TGTGCCAGCAGTGTTACAATTGATCAGGGTTTAGCTTTCTTT. Protein product: CASSVTIDQGLAFF. Full variable domain (missing parts from reference TRBV2 and TRBJ1-1): EPEVTQTPSHQVTQMGQEVILRCVPISNHLYFYWYRQILGQKVEFLVSFYNNEISEKSEIFDDQFSVERPDGSNFTLKIRSTKLEDSAMYFCASSVTIDQGLAFFGQGTRLTVV.

This clonotype was recorded many times. This chain's CDR3 is CASSPRGQRYEAFF. Here the CDR3 DNA reads TGTGCCAGCAGCCCAAGGGGACAGAGATATGAAGCTTTCTTT. The chain recombines TRBV7-2 with TRBJ1-1, with 7 bases aligning to TRBD1. Per the germline V gene, CDR1 is SGHTA and CDR2 is FQGNSA. V dropped 5 bases and J dropped 7; count of bases not matched to a gene: 10. There are 14 residues in the CDR3.

The chain links TRBV5-1 to TRBJ1-2; no clear D. The CDR3 loop spans 14 amino acids. With 0 bases removed from V and 6 bases from J, the gap between germline ends came to 12 bases. In germline, CDR1 is SGHRS, CDR2 YFSETQ. The CDR3 DNA reads as TGCGCCAGCAGCTTGGACCGTACCCTGAATGGCTACACCTTC. Amino acids: CASSLDRTLNGYTF.

The rearrangement uses TRBV20-1 and TRBJ2-3; 11 bases map to TRBD2. With V trimmed by 2 bases and J by 0 bases, 4 bases remained unmatched. The CDR3 is 16 residues long. Germline CDR1 and CDR2: DFQATT and SNEGSKA (reference sequence). The CDR3 nucleotides read TGCAGTGCTAGACGCGCTAGCGGGGGGAGCACAGATACGCAGTATTTT. This gives the protein CSARRASGGSTDTQYF.

Ten or more counts support this clonotype. This rearrangement joins TRBV7-2 to TRBJ1-1; no clear D gene. V dropped 4 bases and J dropped 1 base, with 16 bases sitting between them. Per the germline V gene, CDR1 is SGHTA and CDR2 is FQGNSA. The CDR3 runs 16 residues. The CDR3 DNA is TGTGCCAGCAGCTCCTCCAGACCCGGACGGAACACTGAAGCTTTCTTT. This sequence encodes CASSSSRPGRNTEAFF.

This clonotype has a count of ten or more. The V and J genes are TRBV5-1 and TRBJ2-3; TRBD2 matches 8 bases. Germline V gene data show CDR1 as SGHRS and CDR2 as YFSETQ. This CDR3 is built from 16 residues. The junction had 9 bases not matched to a gene; V was cut back by 4 bases and J by 2 bases. CDR3 amino acids: CASSLGIAGYTDTQYF. CDR3 in DNA: TGCGCCAGCAGCCTCGGGATAGCGGGGTACACAGATACGCAGTATTTT.

Ten or more counts support this clonotype. This chain joins TRBV20-1 and TRBJ2-4, with 8 bases aligning to TRBD2. Per the germline V gene, CDR1 is DFQATT and CDR2 is SNEGSKA (reference sequence). CDR3 length: 12 residues. V trimming: 5 bases; J trimming: 9 bases; junction bases outside the gene matches: 6. The DNA of the CDR3 is TGCAGTGCTCCGGGACTAGGGAGCATTCAGTACTTC. It codes for CSAPGLGSIQYF.

This clonotype has ten or more counts. This rearrangement joins TRBV19 to TRBJ2-5; D possibly matches TRBD1 or TRBD2 (6 bases each). Germline-derived CDR1 and CDR2 are LNHDA and SQIVND (reference sequence). The V end was cut by 6 bases, the J end by 5 bases, with 13 bases between. The CDR3 has 13 residues. The CDR3 is CASSPGGGETQYF. The CDR3 coding sequence is TGTGCCAGTAGCCCCGGAGGGGGGGAGACCCAGTACTTC.

This clonotype has a count of ten or more. This sequence joins TRBV23-1 and TRBJ2-1; 9 nucleotides line up with TRBD1. TRBV23-1 is identified as an open reading frame with a role that is uncertain. After removal of 0 bases from V and 6 bases from J, the junction contained 6 bases not matched to a gene. The CDR3 length is 16 residues. The CDR3 here is CASSQSGQGTSNEQFF. CDR3 in DNA: TGCGCCAGCAGTCAATCGGGACAGGGTACAAGCAATGAGCAGTTCTTC.

This clonotype occurred many times. The chain combines TRBV7-8 with TRBJ2-2; D uncertain. Trimming removed 2 bases at V and 4 bases at J, with 5 bases between. This CDR3 spans 13 amino acids. Germline-derived CDR1 and CDR2 are SGHVS and FQNEAQ. CDR3 coding DNA: TGTGCCAGCAGCTTAATTTCCACCGGGGAGCTGTTTTTT. It is translated as CASSLISTGELFF.

Ten or more counts support this clonotype. The V call is TRBV7-2, the J call TRBJ2-5; possibly TRBD2 for D (7 bases). This CDR3 has 15 amino acids. Germline-derived CDR1 and CDR2 are SGHTA and FQGNSA. V lost 5 bases to trimming and J lost 2 bases, with 15 bases between them. The DNA of the CDR3 is TGTGCCAGCAGCCCGTTGGGGGGGCGTCAAGAGACCCAGTACTTC. This gives the protein CASSPLGGRQETQYF.

This clonotype was observed a few times. Written as DNA, the CDR3 is TGTGCCAGCAGCTTGGCCCCAGCTAACTATGGCTACACCTTC. This translates into CASSLAPANYGYTF. This sequence joins TRBV5-5 and TRBJ1-2; the D is unclear. The CDR3 contains 14 residues. Germline V gene lookup returns CDR1 SGHKS and CDR2 YYEKEE (reference sequence). V was cut by 0 bases and J by 0 bases, with 6 bases left in between.

The chain joins TRBV28 to TRBJ2-1; 7 nucleotides align to TRBD2. The V segment lost 5 bases and the J segment 4 bases; nucleotides outside the gene matches: 8. Looked up from germline, CDR1 is MDHEN and CDR2 is SYDVKM. This CDR3 is built from 15 residues. CDR3 DNA: TGTGCCAGCAGTCAACAGCGGGGCCAATACAATGAGCAGTTCTTC. Amino acid sequence: CASSQQRGQYNEQFF.

The chain combines TRBV2 with TRBJ2-7; 8 nucleotides line up with TRBD2. The CDR3 length is 14 residues. The ends lost 6 bases at V and 5 bases at J; junction bases unmatched: 9. Germline assignment: CDR1 SNHLY and CDR2 FYNNEI. The CDR3 sequence is CASRAGLGLHEQYF. CDR3 DNA: TGTGCCAGCAGGGCGGGACTAGGGTTACACGAGCAGTACTTC.

This clonotype was counted ten times or more. The chain carries TRBV2 and TRBJ2-7; D not certain. CDR3 length equals 11 residues. CDR1 is SNHLY, CDR2 FYNNEI, per germline. The V and J ends lost 8 bases and 2 bases respectively, with 7 bases between them. The CDR3 DNA reads TGTGCCAGCTGGGAAACCTACGAGCAGTACTTC. Translation: CASWETYEQYF.

This clonotype was seen many times. In nucleotides, the CDR3 is TGCGCCAGCAGCTTGCGGACAGAAGAGACCCAGTACTTC. Amino acids: CASSLRTEETQYF. This sequence joins TRBV5-1 and TRBJ2-5; D possibly corresponds to TRBD1 (6 bases). Germline assignment: CDR1 SGHRS and CDR2 YFSETQ. Trimming removed 1 base at V and 3 bases at J, with 7 bases between. The CDR3 loop spans 13 amino acids.

This clonotype was seen ten or more times. The chain has TRBV25-1 and TRBJ1-2; D is ambiguous. The CDR3 is made up of 13 amino acids. The V end lost 3 bases, the J end lost 0 bases, and 5 bases lay between the germline ends. Germline V lookup: CDR1 MGHDK, CDR2 SYGVNS. The CDR3 reads CASSDVANYGYTF. In DNA, the CDR3 is TGTGCCAGCAGTGACGTAGCTAACTATGGCTACACCTTC.

The V call is TRBV10-3, the J call TRBJ1-1; a weak D match, TRBD1 (6 bases). The CDR3 sequence is 14 residues long. Per germline, CDR1 ENHRY and CDR2 SYGVKD. Trimming took 2 bases from V and 2 from J, leaving 9 bases between them. DNA of the CDR3: TGTGCCATCAGTGAGGGGACAAGAAACACTGAAGCTTTCTTT. This sequence encodes CAISEGTRNTEAFF.

This clonotype appeared many times. The rearrangement uses TRBV7-2 and TRBJ2-6; no definite D call. CDR1 and CDR2 (germline): SGHTA, FQGNSA. This CDR3 spans 17 amino acids. The V end lost 1 base, the J end lost 4 bases, and 14 bases lay between the germline ends. This chain's CDR3 is CASSLGVGRVGANVLTF. The CDR3 nucleotides are TGTGCCAGCAGCTTAGGGGTCGGTAGGGTCGGGGCCAACGTCCTGACTTTC.

This chain connects TRBV23-1 to TRBJ2-1; 7 bases align to TRBD2. TRBV23-1 is annotated as an ORF whose role is uncertain. J lost 6 bases, V lost 3 bases, and 14 bases had no gene match. The CDR3 runs to 17 residues. DNA for the CDR3: TGCGCCAGCAGTCATTTGAACGGACTAGAGGGAGCCAATGAGCAGTTCTTC. It translates to CASSHLNGLEGANEQFF.

At least ten counts were recorded for this clonotype. This chain links TRBV7-6 with TRBJ2-2; 7 bases are a match to TRBD1. Looked up from germline, CDR1 is SGHVS and CDR2 is FNYEAQ. Germline trimming cut 2 bases from V and 2 bases from J; bases unmatched to any gene: 8. The CDR3 covers 17 residues. The CDR3 spells CASSLPRDSPNTGELFF. For the CDR3, the DNA is TGTGCCAGCAGCTTACCCCGGGACAGCCCCAACACCGGGGAGCTGTTTTTT.

The V call is TRBV7-6, the J call TRBJ1-1; the D is unclear. Deletions cut 5 bases from V and 5 bases from J, with 15 bases between. CDR3 length: 14 amino acids. Per the germline V gene, CDR1 is SGHVS and CDR2 is FNYEAQ. As DNA, the CDR3 is TGTGCCAGCAGCCCAGAGGGAGCGAGGACTGAAGCTTTCTTT. It specifies CASSPEGARTEAFF.

This clonotype was recorded at least ten times. V usage is TRBV19 and J usage is TRBJ2-1; 9 nucleotides match TRBD1. The CDR3 covers 15 residues. After removal of 4 bases from V and 7 bases from J, the junction contained 8 bases not matched to a gene. The germline V gene encodes CDR1 LNHDA and CDR2 SQIVND (reference sequence). CDR3 nucleotides: TGTGCCAGTAGTAACCCCGGACAGGGGCCAAATGAGCAGTTCTTC. It encodes CASSNPGQGPNEQFF.

The chain links TRBV27 to TRBJ2-7, with D possibly TRBD1 on 5 matching bases. Trimming took off 5 bases at V and 3 bases at J, with 14 bases between the two ends. This CDR3 comprises 14 residues. Germline V gene sequence: CDR1 MNHEY, CDR2 SMNVEV (reference sequence). The CDR3: CASSQGAHSYEQYF. The CDR3 DNA is TGTGCCAGCAGTCAAGGGGCACACAGCTACGAGCAGTACTTC.